The subject of this entry is one T cell receptor beta chain. The antigen it binds to is not known. It has no much larger one-base neighbor in the sample; base qualities were not kept. Trimming at the junction amounts to 6 bases on V and 0 bases on J, and the germline ends lie 20 bases apart. The CDR3 contains 17 residues, cysteine and phenylalanine counted. The read is trimmed to its CDR3 DNA, 51 bases read in frame from base 1. CDR1 and CDR2 are drawn from the germline V gene: SGHRS, YFSETQ. This entry comes from a study of blood T cell repertoires in COVID-19 (dated by TCRdb to 2020 to 2022). With regard to the full study: Samples from collaborators originated in the United States, Italy and Spain and spanned both the acute and convalescent phases of COVID-19. The material from the prospective study consisted of cDNA or gDNA derived from T cells, B-cell-depleted T cells, or PBMCs. Deeply sampled blood TCRbeta repertoires from subjects exposed to, actively infected with, or recovered from COVID-19 were included in the dataset. The repertoires were released in a freely available public database meant as a resource for research on the immune response to SARS-CoV-2. The samples were drawn from two sources: the first 160 participants of the ongoing ImmuneRACE study, and 1,000 to 1,500 subjects contributed by 6 global collaborators. A de-identified subject ID, COVID-19 status, age in years and sex were almost always included in the sample metadata. Where HLA class I and class II types were available, the types were taken from metadata supplied by the sample provider, not from assay-based typing.

The immunoSEQ Assay, a bias-controlled multiplex PCR, was used to amplify TCRbeta CDR3 regions from genomic DNA. The original pipeline was this. Nucleated cell counts per sample were estimated from amplification of reference gene primers within the assay. To quantify the absolute abundance of each unique TCRbeta CDR3 rearrangement, sequence reads were collapsed and filtered. For each sample, productive Simpson clonality was calculated as the square root of Simpson's diversity index across productive rearrangements. TCRdb mirrors the immuneACCESS table, restricted to in-frame sequences. Some clones are absent from its copies; in checked studies, under half trace to an unresolved V gene, and the reason for the others is unknown. The D gene and trimming were derived from the DNA, and the V and J assignments and clone size from that table. Counted in this sample were approximately 140,000 clones; 65% to 90% of them appeared once. The ten biggest clones cover roughly 3.5% of the sample.

Overall results and qualifications from the work: The quantity of clinical and demographic metadata differed by source and by participant and was supplied without curation.

Collaborating institutions collected whole blood in K2EDTA tubes following their own protocols. Collaborator samples were shipped for TCRbeta analysis as frozen whole blood, isolated PBMCs, or DNA extracted from either sample type. Recombination connected TRBV5-1 to TRBJ2-3; TRBD2 is a possible D gene, resting on 5 matching bases. The sequencing sample was made of peripheral blood. The sequence came from a man in his sixties or seventies with acute or convalescent COVID-19. CDR3 loop: CASTLGVRVSSTDTQYF. The sequenced DNA: TGCGCCAGCACCCTCGGTGTGCGGGTATCTAGCACAGATACGCAGTATTTT.